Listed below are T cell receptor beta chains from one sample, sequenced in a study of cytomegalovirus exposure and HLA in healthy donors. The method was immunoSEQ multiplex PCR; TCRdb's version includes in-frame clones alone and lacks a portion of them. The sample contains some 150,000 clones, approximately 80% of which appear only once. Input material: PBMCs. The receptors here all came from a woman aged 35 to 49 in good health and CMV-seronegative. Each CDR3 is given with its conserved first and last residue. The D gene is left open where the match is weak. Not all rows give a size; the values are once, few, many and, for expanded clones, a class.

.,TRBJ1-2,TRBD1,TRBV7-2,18,TGTGCCAGCAGTCCCCTAGGACCTGGGGACAGGGCCTCCTATGGCTACACCTTC,CASSPLGPGDRASYGYTF
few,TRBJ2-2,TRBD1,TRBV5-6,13,TGTGCCAGCAGCTTATTAGGGGACAGGGTCATGTTTTTT,CASSLLGDRVMFF
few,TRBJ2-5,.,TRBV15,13,TGTGCCACCAGCAGTGAAACAATAGAGACCCAGTACTTC,CATSSETIETQYF
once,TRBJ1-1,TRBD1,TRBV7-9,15,TGTGCCAGCAGCCCGCGCCGGGACAGGGACACTGAAGCTTTCTTT,CASSPRRDRDTEAFF
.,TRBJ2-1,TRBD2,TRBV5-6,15,TGTGCCAGCAGCTGGGAGCGGGGGCGCTACAATGAGCAGTTCTTC,CASSWERGRYNEQFF
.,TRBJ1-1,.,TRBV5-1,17,TGCGCCAGCAGCCTGAATACAGGGCTCCGTCCCCCAGCTGAAGCTTTCTTT,CASSLNTGLRPPAEAFF
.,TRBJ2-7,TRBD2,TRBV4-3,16,TGCGCCAGCAGCCGAGAAGGCGGGGGGAACGCCTACGAGCAGTACTTC,CASSREGGGNAYEQYF
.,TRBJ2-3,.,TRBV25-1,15,TGTGCCAGCAGTGCAACAGGGAGTAGCACAGATACGCAGTATTTT,CASSATGSSTDTQYF
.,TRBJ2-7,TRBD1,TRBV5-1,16,TGCGCCAGCAGCCTTAGGACAGGTGGTAGCTCCTACGAGCAGTACTTC,CASSLRTGGSSYEQYF
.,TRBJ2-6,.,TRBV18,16,TGTGCCAGCTCACCGACAGGTTCCAGGGGGGCCAACGTCCTGACTTTC,CASSPTGSRGANVLTF
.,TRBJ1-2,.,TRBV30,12,TGTGCCTGGAGGTCACTACCCTATGGCTACACCTTC,CAWRSLPYGYTF
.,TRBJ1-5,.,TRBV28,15,TGTGCCAGCAGTTTAATTATTCCAGGCAATCAGCCCCAGCATTTT,CASSLIIPGNQPQHF
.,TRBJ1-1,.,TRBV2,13,TGTGCCAGCATAATACTCCGGGGCACTGAAGCTTTCTTT,CASIILRGTEAFF
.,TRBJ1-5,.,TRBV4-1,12,TGCGCCAGCAGCGGGGGGGATCAGCCCCAGCATTTT,CASSGGDQPQHF
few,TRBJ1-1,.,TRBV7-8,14,TGTGCCAGCAGCAGAGGACAACACAACACTGAAGCTTTCTTT,CASSRGQHNTEAFF
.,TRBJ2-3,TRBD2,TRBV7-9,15,TGTGCCAGCAGCAGAGGGACTAGCCCCACAGATACGCAGTATTTT,CASSRGTSPTDTQYF
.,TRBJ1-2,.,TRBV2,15,TGTGCCAGCACCGTGGCACAGTCAGGGTACTATGGCTACACCTTC,CASTVAQSGYYGYTF